The source of this T cell receptor (beta chain) is a study of T cell responses to AZD1222 COVID-19 vaccine. Overall study findings and caveats: Spike-specific TCR breadth and depth both grew after two AZD1222 doses. It was only a handful of AZD1222 recipients who were seropositive at baseline. Across spike, vaccine-associated CD4 TCRs were found, dominant at 160-218 and 743-854.

From germline, CDR1 is MNHEY and CDR2 SVGEGT. V lost 4 bases and J lost 6, with 7 bases in between. The CDR3 spans 12 residues. Here immunoSEQ multiplex PCR was the method, and the copy in TCRdb shows in-frame clones only, minus some. Of more than 95,000 clones in the sample, around 89% were seen once. This clone was seen only a few times. Its antigen remains unknown. J is TRBJ2-1 and V is TRBV6-2 or TRBV6-3; D ambiguous. Sequences were derived from peripheral blood, sampled on day 0 of MenACWY control vaccination. The clonotype comes from an adult in good health. CDR3 DNA sequence: TGTGCCAGCAGTTCTCTCTCCAATGAGCAGTTCTTC. Translated: CASSSLSNEQFF.